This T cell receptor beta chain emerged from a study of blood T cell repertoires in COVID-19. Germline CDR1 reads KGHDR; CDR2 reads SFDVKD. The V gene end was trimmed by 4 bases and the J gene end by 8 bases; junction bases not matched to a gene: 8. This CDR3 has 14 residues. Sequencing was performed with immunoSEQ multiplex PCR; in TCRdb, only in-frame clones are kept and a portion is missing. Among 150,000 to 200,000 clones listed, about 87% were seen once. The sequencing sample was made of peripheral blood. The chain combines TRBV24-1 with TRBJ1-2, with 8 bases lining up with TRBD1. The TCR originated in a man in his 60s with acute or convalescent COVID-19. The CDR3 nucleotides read TGTGCCACCAGTGACGGACAGGGATCAAGGGGCTACACCTTC. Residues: CATSDGQGSRGYTF.